This is a list of T cell receptor beta chains from one sample in a study of blood T cell repertoires in COVID-19. Profiled with immunoSEQ multiplex PCR; TCRdb holds only in-frame clones, not every one. In the table there are around 200,000 clones, roughly 87% of which are singletons. Material: PBMCs or T cells enriched from blood (not recorded which). The receptors were sampled from a man between 18 and 29 years old with acute COVID-19. The CDR3 runs from the conserved cysteine through the conserved F or W. D genes are given only for firm matches. Clone size appears in some rows only: once, few, many, or a class for an expanded clone.

V	size	D	J	CDR3	DNA
TRBV11-3	.	TRBD1	TRBJ2-1	CASSDAGTGANEQFF	TGTGCCAGCAGCGACGCCGGGACAGGGGCGAATGAGCAGTTCTTC
TRBV9	.	.	TRBJ2-7	CASSVGQTPYEQYF	TGTGCCAGCAGCGTAGGACAGACCCCCTACGAGCAGTACTTC
TRBV14	.	TRBD1	TRBJ2-1	CASSHWTVGRGNEQFF	TGTGCCAGCAGCCACTGGACGGTCGGCAGGGGGAATGAGCAGTTCTTC
TRBV29-1	few	TRBD1	TRBJ1-1	CRATQGVTEAFF	TGCAGGGCTACCCAGGGGGTCACTGAAGCTTTCTTT
TRBV7-9	.	TRBD2	TRBJ2-1	CASSFSGTSGMDEQFF	TGTGCCAGCAGCTTCTCCGGGACTAGCGGGATGGATGAGCAGTTCTTC
TRBV19	.	TRBD2	TRBJ2-3	CASSIAGLARSTDTQYF	TGTGCCAGTAGTATAGCGGGACTAGCGCGAAGCACAGATACGCAGTATTTT
TRBV9	.	.	TRBJ2-1	CASSAGGDEQFF	TGTGCCAGCAGCGCCGGGGGAGATGAGCAGTTCTTC
TRBV19	.	.	TRBJ2-3	CASRIGTSTDTQYF	TGTGCCAGTAGAATAGGCACTAGCACAGATACGCAGTATTTT
TRBV18	.	.	TRBJ1-1	CASSPQGNTEAFF	TGTGCCAGCTCACCTCAGGGGAACACTGAAGCTTTCTTT
TRBV28	.	TRBD1	TRBJ1-2	CASSPDREVRGGYTF	TGTGCCAGCAGCCCCGACAGGGAGGTTAGGGGTGGCTACACCTTC